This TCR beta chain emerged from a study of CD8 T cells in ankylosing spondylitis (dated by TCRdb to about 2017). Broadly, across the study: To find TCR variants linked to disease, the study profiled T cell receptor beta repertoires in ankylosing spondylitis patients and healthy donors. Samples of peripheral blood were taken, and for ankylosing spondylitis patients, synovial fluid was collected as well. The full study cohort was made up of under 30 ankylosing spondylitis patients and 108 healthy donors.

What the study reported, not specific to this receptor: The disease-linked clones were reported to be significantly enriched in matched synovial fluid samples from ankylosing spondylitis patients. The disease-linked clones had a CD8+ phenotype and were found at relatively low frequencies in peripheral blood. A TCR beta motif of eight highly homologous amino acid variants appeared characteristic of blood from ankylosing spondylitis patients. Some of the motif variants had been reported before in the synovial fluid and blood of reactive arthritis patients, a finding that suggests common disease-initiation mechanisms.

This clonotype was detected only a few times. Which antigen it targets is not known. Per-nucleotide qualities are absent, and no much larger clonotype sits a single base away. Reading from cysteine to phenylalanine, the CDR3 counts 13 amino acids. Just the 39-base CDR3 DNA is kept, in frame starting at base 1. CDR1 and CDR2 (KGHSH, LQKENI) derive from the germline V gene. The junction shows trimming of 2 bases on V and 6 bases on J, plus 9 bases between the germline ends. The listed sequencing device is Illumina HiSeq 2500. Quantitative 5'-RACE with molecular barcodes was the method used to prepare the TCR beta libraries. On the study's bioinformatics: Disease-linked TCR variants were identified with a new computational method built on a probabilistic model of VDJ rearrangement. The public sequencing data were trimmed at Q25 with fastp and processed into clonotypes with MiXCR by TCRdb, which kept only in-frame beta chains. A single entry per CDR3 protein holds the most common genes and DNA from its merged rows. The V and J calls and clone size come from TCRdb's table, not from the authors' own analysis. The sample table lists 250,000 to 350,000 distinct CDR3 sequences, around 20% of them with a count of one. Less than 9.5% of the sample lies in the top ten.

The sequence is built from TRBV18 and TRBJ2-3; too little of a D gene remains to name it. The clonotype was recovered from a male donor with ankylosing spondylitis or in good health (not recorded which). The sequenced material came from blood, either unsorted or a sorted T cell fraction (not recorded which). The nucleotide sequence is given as TGTGCCAGCTCACCATCCGATGCCGATACGCAGTATTTT. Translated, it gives CASSPSDADTQYF.